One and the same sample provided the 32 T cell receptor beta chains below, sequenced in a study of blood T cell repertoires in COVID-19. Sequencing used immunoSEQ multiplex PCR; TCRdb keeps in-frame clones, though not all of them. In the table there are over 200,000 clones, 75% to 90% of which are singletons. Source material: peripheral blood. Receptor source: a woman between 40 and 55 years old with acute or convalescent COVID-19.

CDR3 protein: CASSGDRDSGANVLTF. In nucleotides, the CDR3 is TGTGCCAGCAGTGGGGACAGGGACTCTGGGGCCAACGTCCTGACTTTC. This chain links TRBV25-1 with TRBJ2-6, with 9 bases that match TRBD1. The V segment lost 4 bases and the J segment 0 bases; nucleotides outside the gene matches: 1. The CDR3 totals 16 residues. Germline loops: CDR1 MGHDK, CDR2 SYGVNS. Variable domain in full (rest from reference TRBV25-1 and TRBJ2-6): EADIYQTPRYLVIGTGKKITLECSQTMGHDKMYWYQQDPGMELHLIHYSYGVNSTEKGDLSSESTVSRIRTEHFPLTLESARPSHTSQYLCASSGDRDSGANVLTFGAGSRLTVL.

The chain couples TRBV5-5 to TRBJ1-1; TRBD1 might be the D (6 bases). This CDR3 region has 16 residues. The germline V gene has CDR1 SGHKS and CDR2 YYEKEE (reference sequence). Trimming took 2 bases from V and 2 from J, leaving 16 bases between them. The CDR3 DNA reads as TGTGCCAGCAGCTTTAAGACCAGGGGCTTAAACACTGAAGCTTTCTTT. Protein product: CASSFKTRGLNTEAFF.

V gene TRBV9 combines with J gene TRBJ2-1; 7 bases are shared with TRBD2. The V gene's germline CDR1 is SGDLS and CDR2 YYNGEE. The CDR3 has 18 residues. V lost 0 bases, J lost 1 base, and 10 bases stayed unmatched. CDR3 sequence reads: CASSVGGGRRGSYNEQFF. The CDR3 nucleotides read TGTGCCAGCAGCGTAGGAGGCGGAAGGCGGGGGTCCTACAATGAGCAGTTCTTC.

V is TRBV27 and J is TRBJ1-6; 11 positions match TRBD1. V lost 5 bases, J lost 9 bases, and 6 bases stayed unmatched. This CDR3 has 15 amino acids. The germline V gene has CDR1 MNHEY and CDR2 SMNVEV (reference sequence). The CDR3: CASSPAGTGGSPLHF. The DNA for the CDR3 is TGTGCCAGCAGTCCCGCCGGGACAGGGGGTTCACCCCTCCACTTT.

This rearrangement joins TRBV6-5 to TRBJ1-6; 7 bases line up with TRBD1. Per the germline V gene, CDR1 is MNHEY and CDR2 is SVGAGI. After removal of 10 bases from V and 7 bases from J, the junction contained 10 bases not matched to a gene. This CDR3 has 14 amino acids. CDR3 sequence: CATSLGTENSPLHF. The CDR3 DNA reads TGTGCCACCTCACTCGGGACAGAGAATTCACCCCTCCACTTT.

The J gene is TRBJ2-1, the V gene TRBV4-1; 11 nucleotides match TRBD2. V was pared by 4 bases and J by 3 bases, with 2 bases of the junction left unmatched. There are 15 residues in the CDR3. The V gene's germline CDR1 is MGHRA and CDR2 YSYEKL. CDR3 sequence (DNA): TGCGCCAGCAGCCCGACTAGCGGGGTCTACAATGAGCAGTTCTTC. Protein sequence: CASSPTSGVYNEQFF.

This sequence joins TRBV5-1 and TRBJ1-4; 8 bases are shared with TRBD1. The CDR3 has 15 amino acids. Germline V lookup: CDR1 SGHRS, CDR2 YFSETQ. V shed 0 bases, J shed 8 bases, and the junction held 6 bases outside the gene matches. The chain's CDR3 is CASSLDPRQGEKLFF. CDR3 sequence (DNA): TGCGCCAGCAGCTTGGACCCTCGACAGGGGGAAAAACTGTTTTTT.

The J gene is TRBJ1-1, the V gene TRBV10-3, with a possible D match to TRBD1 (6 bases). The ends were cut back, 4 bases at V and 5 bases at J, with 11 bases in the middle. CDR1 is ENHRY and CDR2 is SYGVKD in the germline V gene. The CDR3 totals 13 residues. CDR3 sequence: CAISARGGTEAFF. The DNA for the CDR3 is TGTGCCATCAGTGCGAGGGGGGGAACTGAAGCTTTCTTT.

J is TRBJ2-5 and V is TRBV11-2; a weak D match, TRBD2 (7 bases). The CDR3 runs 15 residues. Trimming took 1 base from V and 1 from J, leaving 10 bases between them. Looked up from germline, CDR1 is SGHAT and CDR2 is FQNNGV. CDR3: CASSLGGGLQETQYF. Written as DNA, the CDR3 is TGTGCCAGCAGCTTAGGGGGGGGGCTCCAAGAGACCCAGTACTTC.

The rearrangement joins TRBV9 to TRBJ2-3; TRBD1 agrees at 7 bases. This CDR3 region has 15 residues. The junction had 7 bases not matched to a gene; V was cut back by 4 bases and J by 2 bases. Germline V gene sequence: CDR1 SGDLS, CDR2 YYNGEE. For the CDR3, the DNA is TGTGCCAGCAGCCCTAGACAGGGACACACAGATACGCAGTATTTT. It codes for CASSPRQGHTDTQYF.

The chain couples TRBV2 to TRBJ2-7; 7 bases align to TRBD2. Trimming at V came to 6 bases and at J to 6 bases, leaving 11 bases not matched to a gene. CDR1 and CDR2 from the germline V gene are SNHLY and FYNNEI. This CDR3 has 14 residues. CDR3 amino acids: CASSQLASRGEQYV. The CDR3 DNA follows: TGTGCCAGCAGCCAACTAGCGTCTCGTGGCGAGCAGTACGTC.

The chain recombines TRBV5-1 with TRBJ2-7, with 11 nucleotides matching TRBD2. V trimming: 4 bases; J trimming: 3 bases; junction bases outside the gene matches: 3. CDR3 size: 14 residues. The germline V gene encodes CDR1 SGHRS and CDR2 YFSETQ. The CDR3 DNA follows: TGCGCCAGCAGCATAGCGGGGGGGCACTACGAGCAGTACGTC. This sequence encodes CASSIAGGHYEQYV.

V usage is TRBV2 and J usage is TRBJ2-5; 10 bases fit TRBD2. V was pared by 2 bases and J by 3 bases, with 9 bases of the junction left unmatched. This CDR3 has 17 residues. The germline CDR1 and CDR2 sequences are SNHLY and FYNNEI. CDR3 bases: TGTGCCAGCAGTGAAAGGGTTAGCGGGGGGCCTAAAGAGACCCAGTACTTC. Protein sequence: CASSERVSGGPKETQYF.

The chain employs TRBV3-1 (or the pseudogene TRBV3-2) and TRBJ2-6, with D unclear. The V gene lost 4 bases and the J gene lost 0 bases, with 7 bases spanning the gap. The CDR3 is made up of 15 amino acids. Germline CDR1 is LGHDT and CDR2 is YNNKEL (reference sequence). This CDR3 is CASSLTGSGANVLTF. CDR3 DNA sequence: TGTGCCAGCAGCCTAACCGGCTCTGGGGCCAACGTCCTGACTTTC.

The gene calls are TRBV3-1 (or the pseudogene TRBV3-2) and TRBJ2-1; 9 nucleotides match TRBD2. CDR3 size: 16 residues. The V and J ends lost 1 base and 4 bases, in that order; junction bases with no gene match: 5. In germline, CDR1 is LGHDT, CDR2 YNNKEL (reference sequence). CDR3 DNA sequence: TGTGCCAGCAGCCAAGTTGGCGGGGGGGCTTACAATGAGCAGTTCTTC. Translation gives CASSQVGGGAYNEQFF.

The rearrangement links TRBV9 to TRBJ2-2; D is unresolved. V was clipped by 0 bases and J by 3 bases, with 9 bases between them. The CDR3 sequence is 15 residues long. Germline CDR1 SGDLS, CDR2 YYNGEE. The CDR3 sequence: CASSVDFRDTGELFF. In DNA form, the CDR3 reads TGTGCCAGCAGCGTAGATTTTCGTGACACCGGGGAGCTGTTTTTT.

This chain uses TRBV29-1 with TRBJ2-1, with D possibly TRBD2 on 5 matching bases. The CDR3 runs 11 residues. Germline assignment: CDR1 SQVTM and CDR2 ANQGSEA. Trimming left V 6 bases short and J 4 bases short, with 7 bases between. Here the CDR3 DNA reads TGCAGCGTGGAGGAGTACAATGAGCAGTTCTTC. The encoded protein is CSVEEYNEQFF.

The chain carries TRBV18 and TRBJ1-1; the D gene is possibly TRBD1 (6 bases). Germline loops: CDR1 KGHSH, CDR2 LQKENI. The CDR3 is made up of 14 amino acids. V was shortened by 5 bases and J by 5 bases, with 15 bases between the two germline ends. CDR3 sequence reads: CASSSRGGPTEAFF. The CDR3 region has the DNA TGTGCCAGCTCATCTAGGGGGGGGCCGACTGAAGCTTTCTTT.

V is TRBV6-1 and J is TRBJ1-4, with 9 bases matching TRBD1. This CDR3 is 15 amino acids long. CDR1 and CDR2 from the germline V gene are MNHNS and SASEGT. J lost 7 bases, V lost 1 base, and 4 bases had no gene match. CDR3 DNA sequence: TGTGCCAGCAGTGAAGTCGGGACAGGGTCTGAAAAACTGTTTTTT. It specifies CASSEVGTGSEKLFF.

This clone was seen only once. The DNA of the CDR3 is TGTGCCAGCAGCGTAGTGGAGGGTGGCTATGGCTACACCTTC. It codes for CASSVVEGGYGYTF. The J gene is TRBJ1-2, the V gene TRBV9; no firm D call. Trimming took off 0 bases at V and 4 bases at J, with 10 bases between the two ends. Germline CDR1 is SGDLS and CDR2 is YYNGEE. The CDR3 is 14 residues long.

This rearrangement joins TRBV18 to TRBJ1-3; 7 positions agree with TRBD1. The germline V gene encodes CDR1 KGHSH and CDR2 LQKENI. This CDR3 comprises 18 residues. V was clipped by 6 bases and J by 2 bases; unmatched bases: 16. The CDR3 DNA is TGTGCCAGCTCTCAGTGGGACAGCGTCTTAGAAACTGGAAACACCATATATTTT. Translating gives CASSQWDSVLETGNTIYF.

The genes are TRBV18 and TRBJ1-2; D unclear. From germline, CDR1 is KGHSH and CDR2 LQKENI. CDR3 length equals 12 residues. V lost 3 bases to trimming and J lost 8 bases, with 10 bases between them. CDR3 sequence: CASSPQDGGYTF. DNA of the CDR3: TGTGCCAGCTCACCTCAAGATGGCGGCTACACCTTC.

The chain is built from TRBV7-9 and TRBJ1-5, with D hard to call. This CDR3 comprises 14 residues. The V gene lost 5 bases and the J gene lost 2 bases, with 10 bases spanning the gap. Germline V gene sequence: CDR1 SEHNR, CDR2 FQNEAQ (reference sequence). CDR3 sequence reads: CASSPSRGNQPQHF. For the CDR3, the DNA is TGTGCCAGCAGCCCATCTCGGGGCAATCAGCCCCAGCATTTT.

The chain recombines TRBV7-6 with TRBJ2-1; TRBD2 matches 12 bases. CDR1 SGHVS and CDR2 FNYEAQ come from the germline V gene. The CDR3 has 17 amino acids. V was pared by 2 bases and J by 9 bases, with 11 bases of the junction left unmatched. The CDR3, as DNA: TGTGCCAGCAGCTTAACGGATCTAGCGGGGGGGCCTGGTGAGCAGTTCTTC. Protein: CASSLTDLAGGPGEQFF.

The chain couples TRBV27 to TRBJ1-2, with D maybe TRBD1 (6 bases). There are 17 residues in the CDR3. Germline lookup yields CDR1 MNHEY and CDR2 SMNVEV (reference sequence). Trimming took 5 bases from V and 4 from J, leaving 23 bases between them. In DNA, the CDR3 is TGTGCCAGCAGTACTCGACAGGCCGGTAGAGGTTTCTATGGCTACACCTTC. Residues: CASSTRQAGRGFYGYTF.

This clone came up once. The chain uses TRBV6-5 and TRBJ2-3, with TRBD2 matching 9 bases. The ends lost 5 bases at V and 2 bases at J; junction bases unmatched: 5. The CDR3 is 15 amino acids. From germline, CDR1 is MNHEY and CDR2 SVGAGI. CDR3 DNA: TGTGCCAGCAGTCTTAGCGGGGGCCTCACAGATACGCAGTATTTT. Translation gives CASSLSGGLTDTQYF.

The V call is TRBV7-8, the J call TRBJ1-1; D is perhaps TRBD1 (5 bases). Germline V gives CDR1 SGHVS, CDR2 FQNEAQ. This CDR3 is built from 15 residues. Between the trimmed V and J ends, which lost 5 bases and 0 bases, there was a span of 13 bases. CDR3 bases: TGTGCCAGCAGCCCCAGGGTCTCCATGAACACTGAAGCTTTCTTT. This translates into CASSPRVSMNTEAFF.

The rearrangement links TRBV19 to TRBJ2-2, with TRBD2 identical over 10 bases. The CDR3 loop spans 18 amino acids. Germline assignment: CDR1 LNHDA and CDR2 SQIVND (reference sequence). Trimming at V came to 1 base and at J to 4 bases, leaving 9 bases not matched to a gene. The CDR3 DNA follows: TGTGCCAGTAGTATAGGAACTAGCGGGGTAAGGCGCACCGGGGAGCTGTTTTTT. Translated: CASSIGTSGVRRTGELFF. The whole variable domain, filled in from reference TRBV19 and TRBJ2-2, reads DGGITQSPKYLFRKEGQNVTLSCEQNLNHDAMYWYRQDPGQGLRLIYYSQIVNDFQKGDIAEGYSVSREKKESFPLTVTSAQKNPTAFYLCASSIGTSGVRRTGELFFGEGSRLTVL.

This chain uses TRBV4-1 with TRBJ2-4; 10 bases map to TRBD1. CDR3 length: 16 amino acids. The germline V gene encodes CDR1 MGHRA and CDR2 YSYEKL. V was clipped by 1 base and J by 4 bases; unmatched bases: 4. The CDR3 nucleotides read TGCGCCAGCAGCCAAGGCTGGGGACAGGGGAAAAACATTCAGTACTTC. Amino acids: CASSQGWGQGKNIQYF.

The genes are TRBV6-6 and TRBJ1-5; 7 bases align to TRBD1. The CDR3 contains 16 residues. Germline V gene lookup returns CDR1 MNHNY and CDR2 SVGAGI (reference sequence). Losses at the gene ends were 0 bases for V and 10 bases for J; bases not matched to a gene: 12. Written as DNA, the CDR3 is TGTGCCAGCAGTTACTCAATTGGACAGGCCACTCACCCCCAGCATTTT. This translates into CASSYSIGQATHPQHF.

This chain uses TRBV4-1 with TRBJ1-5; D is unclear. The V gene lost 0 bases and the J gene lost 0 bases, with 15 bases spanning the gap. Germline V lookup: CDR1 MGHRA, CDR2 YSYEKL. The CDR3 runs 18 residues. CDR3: CASSQEPAGIGSNQPQHF. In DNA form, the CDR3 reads TGCGCCAGCAGCCAAGAGCCGGCCGGGATAGGTAGCAATCAGCCCCAGCATTTT.

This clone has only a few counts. The CDR3 nucleotides read TGTGCCAGCAGCTTAAAGGCTAGCGGGGGAGCAGATACGCAGTATTTT. This gives the protein CASSLKASGGADTQYF. The chain links TRBV7-8 to TRBJ2-3, with 10 nucleotides matching TRBD2. The CDR3 runs 16 residues. Germline-derived CDR1 and CDR2 are SGHVS and FQNEAQ. The V and J ends lost 2 bases and 4 bases, in that order; junction bases with no gene match: 6.